This T cell receptor beta chain was captured by sequencing in a study of shared clonotypes between healthy human individuals. Looking at the study overall: With ages of 18 to 49, the donors were a couple of women and a few men. Overall study findings and caveats: What rarefaction showed was incomplete sorted-subset sequencing despite large depth. Clonotypes shared by all four donors outscored non-shared clonotypes in generation probability.

Trimming cost V 9 bases and J 0 bases; bases outside gene matches: 11. Looked up from germline, CDR1 is SGHNT and CDR2 is YYREEE (reference sequence). The CDR3 runs to 15 residues. As to this clone: Its antigen is as yet unknown.

Produced via immunoSEQ multiplex PCR; TCRdb's table is partial and in-frame only. The table has approximately 2.5 million clones, approximately 94% seen once. CD45RA+ naive and CD45RA-negative memory subsets were separated from CD4+ cells. The chain employs TRBV5-4 and TRBJ2-7; 8 bases are shared with TRBD2. The specimen was naive CD4+ T cells from PBMCs. Indicated subset: CD45RA+ positively selected. The receptor comes from a man aged 18 to 35 in good health. Some clones in this sample may be carry-over from other donors' samples. The CDR3 spells CATTFAGGTSYEQYF. As DNA, the CDR3 is TGTGCCACGACTTTTGCGGGAGGAACCTCCTACGAGCAGTACTTC.